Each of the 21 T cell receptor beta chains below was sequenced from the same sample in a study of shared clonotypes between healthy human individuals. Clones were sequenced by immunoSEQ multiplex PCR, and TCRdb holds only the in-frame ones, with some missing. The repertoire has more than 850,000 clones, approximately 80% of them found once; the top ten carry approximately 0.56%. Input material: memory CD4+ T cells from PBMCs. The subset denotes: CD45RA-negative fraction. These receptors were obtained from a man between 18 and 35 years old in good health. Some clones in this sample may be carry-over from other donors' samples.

CDR3 loop: CASSVASGRKDTQYF. CDR3 DNA sequence: TGTGCCAGCAGTGTCGCTAGCGGGAGAAAAGATACGCAGTATTTT. J is TRBJ2-3 and V is TRBV2, with TRBD2 identical over 10 bases. The CDR3 runs to 15 residues. J gave up 5 bases and V 4 bases, and 6 bases lay outside the gene matches. In germline, CDR1 is SNHLY, CDR2 FYNNEI.

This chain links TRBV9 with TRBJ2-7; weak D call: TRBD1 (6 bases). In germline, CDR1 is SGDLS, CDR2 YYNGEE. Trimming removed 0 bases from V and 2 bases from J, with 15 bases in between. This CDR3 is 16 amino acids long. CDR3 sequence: CASSVAPGTTTYEQYF. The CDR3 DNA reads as TGTGCCAGCAGCGTAGCGCCGGGGACAACCACCTACGAGCAGTACTTC.

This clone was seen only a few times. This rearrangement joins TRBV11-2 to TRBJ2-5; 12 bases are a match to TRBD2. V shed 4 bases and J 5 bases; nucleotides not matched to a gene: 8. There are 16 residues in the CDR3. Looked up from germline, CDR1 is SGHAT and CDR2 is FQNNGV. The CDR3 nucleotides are TGTGCCAGCAGCTCCCAACGACTAGCGGGAGTTGAGACCCAGTACTTC. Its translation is CASSSQRLAGVETQYF. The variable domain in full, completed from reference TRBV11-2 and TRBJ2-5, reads EAGVAQSPRYKIIEKRQSVAFWCNPISGHATLYWYQQILGQGPKLLIQFQNNGVVDDSQLPKDRFSAERLKGVDSTLKIQPAKLEDSAVYLCASSSQRLAGVETQYFGPGTRLLVL.

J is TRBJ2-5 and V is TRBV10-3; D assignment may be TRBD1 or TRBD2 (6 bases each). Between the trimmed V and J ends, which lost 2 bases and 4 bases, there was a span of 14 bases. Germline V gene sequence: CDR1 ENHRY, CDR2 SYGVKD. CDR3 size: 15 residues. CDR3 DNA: TGTGCCATCAGTGAGGGCAGGGGAGGTTTAGAGACCCAGTACTTC. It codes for CAISEGRGGLETQYF.

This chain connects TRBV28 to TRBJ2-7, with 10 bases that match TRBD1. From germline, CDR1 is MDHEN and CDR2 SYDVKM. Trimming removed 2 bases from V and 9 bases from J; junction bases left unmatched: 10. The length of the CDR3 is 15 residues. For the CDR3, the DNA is TGTGCCAGCAGTTTAAGGGGGACAGGGGTTTTCGGGCAGTACTTC. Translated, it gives CASSLRGTGVFGQYF.

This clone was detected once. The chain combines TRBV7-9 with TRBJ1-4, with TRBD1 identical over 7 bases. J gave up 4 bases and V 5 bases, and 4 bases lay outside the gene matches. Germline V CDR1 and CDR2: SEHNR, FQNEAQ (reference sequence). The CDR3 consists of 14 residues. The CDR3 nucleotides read TGTGCCAGCAGCATGGGACAGAGTAATGAAAAACTGTTTTTT. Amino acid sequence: CASSMGQSNEKLFF.

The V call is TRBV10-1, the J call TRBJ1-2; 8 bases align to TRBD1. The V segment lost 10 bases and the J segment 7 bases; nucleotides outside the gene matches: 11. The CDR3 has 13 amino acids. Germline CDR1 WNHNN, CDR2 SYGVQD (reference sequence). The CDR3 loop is CATNRGKGGGYTF. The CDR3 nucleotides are TGCGCCACGAACAGGGGGAAGGGGGGTGGCTACACCTTC.

CDR3 loop: CASSSDRDSNQPQHF. The DNA for the CDR3 is TGTGCCAGTAGTTCGGACAGGGACAGCAATCAGCCCCAGCATTTT. The J gene is TRBJ1-5, the V gene TRBV19; 8 nucleotides align to TRBD1. Trimming cost V 5 bases and J 1 base; bases outside gene matches: 4. CDR1 LNHDA and CDR2 SQIVND come from the germline V gene (reference sequence). This CDR3 is built from 15 residues.

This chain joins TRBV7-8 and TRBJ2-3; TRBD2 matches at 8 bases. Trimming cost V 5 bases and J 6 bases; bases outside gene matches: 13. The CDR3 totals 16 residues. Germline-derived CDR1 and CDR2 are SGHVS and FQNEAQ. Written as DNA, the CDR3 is TGTGCCAGCAGCCCCCGGGGGGCGGGAGGCTCGGATACGCAGTATTTT. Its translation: CASSPRGAGGSDTQYF.

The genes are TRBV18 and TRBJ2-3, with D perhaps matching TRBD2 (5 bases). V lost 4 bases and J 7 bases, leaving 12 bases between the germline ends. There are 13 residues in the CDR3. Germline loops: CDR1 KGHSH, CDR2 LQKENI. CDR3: CASSQDSSNTQYF. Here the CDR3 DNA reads TGTGCCAGCTCACAGGACTCCTCTAATACGCAGTATTTT.

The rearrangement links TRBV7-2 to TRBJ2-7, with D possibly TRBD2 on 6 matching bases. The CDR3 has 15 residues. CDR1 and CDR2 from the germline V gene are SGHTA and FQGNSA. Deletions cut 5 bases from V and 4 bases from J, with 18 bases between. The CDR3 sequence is CASSPQGGVGYEQYF. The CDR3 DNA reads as TGTGCCAGCAGCCCCCAGGGCGGGGTTGGGTACGAGCAGTACTTC.

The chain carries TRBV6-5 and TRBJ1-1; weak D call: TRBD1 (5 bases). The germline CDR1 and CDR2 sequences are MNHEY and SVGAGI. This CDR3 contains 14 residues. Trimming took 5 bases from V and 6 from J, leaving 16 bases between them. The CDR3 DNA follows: TGTGCCAGCAGTCGGGACTTTAAGGACGCTGAAGCTTTCTTT. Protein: CASSRDFKDAEAFF.

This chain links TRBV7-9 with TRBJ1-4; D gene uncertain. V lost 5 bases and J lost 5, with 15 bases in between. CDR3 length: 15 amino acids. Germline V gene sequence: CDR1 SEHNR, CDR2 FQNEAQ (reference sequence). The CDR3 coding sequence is TGTGCCAGCAGCCCTCTCCCGACGGGGAATGAAAAACTGTTTTTT. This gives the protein CASSPLPTGNEKLFF. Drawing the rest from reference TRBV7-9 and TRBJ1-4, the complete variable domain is DTGVSQNPRHKITKRGQNVTFRCDPISEHNRLYWYRQTLGQGPEFLTYFQNEAQLEKSRLLSDRFSAERPKGSFSTLEIQRTEQGDSAMYLCASSPLPTGNEKLFFGSGTQLSVL.

CDR3 residues: CASSLYRVNEKLFF. For the CDR3, the DNA is TGTGCCAGCAGTTTATACCGGGTCAATGAAAAACTGTTTTTT. The rearrangement joins TRBV27 to TRBJ1-4; D is unclear. Germline CDR1 MNHEY, CDR2 SMNVEV (reference sequence). Trimming left V 1 base short and J 5 bases short, with 8 bases between. This CDR3 has 14 amino acids.

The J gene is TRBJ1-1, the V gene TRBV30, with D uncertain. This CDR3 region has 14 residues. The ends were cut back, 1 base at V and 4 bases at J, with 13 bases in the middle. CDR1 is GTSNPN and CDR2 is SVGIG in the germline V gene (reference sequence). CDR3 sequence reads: CAWSARGWSTEAFF. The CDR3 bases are TGTGCCTGGAGTGCCCGGGGATGGTCCACTGAAGCTTTCTTT. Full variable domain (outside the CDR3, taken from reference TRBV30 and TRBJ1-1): SQTIHQWPATLVQPVGSPLSLECTVEGTSNPNLYWYRQAAGRGLQLLFYSVGIGQISSEVPQNLSASRPQDRQFILSSKKLLLSDSGFYLCAWSARGWSTEAFFGQGTRLTVV.

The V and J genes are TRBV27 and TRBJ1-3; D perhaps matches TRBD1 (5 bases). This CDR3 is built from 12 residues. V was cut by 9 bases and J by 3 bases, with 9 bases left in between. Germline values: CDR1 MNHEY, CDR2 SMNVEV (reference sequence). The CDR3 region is CASRGVGNTIYF. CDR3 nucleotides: TGTGCCAGTAGAGGGGTTGGAAACACCATATATTTT.

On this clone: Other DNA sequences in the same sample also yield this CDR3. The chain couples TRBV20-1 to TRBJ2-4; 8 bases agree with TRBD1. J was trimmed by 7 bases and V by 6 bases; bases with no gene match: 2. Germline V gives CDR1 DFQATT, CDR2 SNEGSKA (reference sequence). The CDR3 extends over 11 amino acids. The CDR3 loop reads CSARQGNIQYF. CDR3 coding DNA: TGCAGTGCCCGACAGGGGAACATTCAGTACTTC.

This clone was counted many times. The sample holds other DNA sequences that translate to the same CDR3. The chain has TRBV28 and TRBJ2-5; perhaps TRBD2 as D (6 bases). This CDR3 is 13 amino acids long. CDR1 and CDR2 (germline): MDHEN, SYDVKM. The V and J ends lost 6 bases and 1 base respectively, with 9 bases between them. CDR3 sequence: CASRAGGQETQYF. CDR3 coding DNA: TGTGCCAGCAGAGCCGGGGGCCAAGAGACCCAGTACTTC.

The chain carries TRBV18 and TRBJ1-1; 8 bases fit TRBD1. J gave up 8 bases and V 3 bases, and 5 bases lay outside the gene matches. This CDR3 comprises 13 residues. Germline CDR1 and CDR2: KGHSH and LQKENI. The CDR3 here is CASSPGQATEAFF. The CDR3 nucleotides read TGTGCCAGCTCACCGGGACAGGCGACCGAAGCTTTCTTT.

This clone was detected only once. CDR3 sequence (DNA): TGTGCCAGCAGCCTGTTAGTATACAATGAGCAGTTCTTC. It translates to CASSLLVYNEQFF. The genes are TRBV14 and TRBJ2-1, with no clear D. V lost 4 bases and J lost 4, with 8 bases in between. Looked up from germline, CDR1 is SGHDN and CDR2 is FVKESK. This CDR3 region has 13 residues. Filled out from reference TRBV14 and TRBJ2-1, the complete variable domain reads EAGVTQFPSHSVIEKGQTVTLRCDPISGHDNLYWYRRVMGKEIKFLLHFVKESKQDESGMPNNRFLAERTGGTYSTLKVQPAELEDSGVYFCASSLLVYNEQFFGPGTRLTVL.

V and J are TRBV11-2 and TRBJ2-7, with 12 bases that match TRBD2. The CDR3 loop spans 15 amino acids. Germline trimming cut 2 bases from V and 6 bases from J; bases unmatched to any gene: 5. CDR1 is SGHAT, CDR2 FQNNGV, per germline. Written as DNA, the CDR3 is TGTGCCAGCAGCTTAAGACTAGCGGGAGTAAGCGAGCAGTACTTC. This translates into CASSLRLAGVSEQYF.